The entry that follows covers one T cell receptor beta chain sequence. The antigen is unknown. This record comes from a study of cytomegalovirus exposure and HLA in healthy donors. Study observations and caveats: An analysis was carried out at a later point. It showed that HLA-associated TCR beta chains were more clonally expanded than equally common non-associated chains.

PCR primers comprised 60 Vbeta and 13 Jbeta primers. Clones were sequenced by immunoSEQ multiplex PCR, and TCRdb holds only the in-frame ones, with some missing. The top ten hold approximately 1.2% of the sample, which has about 180,000 clones, 80% to 85% seen once. The TCR originated in a boy younger than 10 in good health and CMV-seronegative. Sequenced sample: PBMCs.

The CDR3 region is CASSLRAGGTYEQYV. CDR3 coding DNA: TGTGCCAGCAGTTTGAGAGCGGGGGGAACCTACGAGCAGTACGTC. V gene TRBV6-5 combines with J gene TRBJ2-7, with 9 bases lining up with TRBD2. Germline CDR1 reads MNHEY; CDR2 reads SVGAGI. V lost 4 bases and J lost 2; bases outside the gene matches: 6. CDR3 length equals 15 residues.